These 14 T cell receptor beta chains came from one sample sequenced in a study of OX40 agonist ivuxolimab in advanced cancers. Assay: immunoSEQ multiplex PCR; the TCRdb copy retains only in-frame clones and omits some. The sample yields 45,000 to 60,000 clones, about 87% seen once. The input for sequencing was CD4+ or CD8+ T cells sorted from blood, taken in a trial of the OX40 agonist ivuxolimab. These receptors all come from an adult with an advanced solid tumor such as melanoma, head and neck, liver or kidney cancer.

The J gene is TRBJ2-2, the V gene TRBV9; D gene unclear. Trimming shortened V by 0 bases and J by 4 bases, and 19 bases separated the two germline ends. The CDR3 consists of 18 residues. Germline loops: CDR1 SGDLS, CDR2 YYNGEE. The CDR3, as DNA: TGTGCCAGCAGCGTAGTCGGGTCAGTTACGGTGGGCACCGGGGAGCTGTTTTTT. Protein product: CASSVVGSVTVGTGELFF.

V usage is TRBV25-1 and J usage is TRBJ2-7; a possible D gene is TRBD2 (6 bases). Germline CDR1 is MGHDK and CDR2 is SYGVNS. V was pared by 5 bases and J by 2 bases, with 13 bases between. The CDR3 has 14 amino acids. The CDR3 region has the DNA TGTGCCAGCAGTCAGGGACTGAAACCCTACGAGCAGTACTTC. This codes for CASSQGLKPYEQYF.

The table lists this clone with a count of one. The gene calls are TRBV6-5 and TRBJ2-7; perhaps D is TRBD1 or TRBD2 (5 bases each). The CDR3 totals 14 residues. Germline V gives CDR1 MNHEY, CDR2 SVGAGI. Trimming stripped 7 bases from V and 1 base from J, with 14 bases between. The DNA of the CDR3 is TGTGCCAGCAAACCAAGGGACGGTTCCTACGAGCAGTACTTC. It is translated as CASKPRDGSYEQYF.

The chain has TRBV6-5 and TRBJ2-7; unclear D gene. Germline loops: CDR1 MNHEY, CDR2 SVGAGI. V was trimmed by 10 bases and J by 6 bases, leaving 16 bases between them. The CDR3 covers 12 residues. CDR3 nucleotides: TGTGCCACCAGAGGCCCCTCGCCCGAGCAGTACTTC. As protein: CATRGPSPEQYF.

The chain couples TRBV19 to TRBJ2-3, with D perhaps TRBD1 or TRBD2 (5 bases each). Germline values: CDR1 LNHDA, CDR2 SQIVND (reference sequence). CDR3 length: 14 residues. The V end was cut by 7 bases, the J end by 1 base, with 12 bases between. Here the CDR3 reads CASNQLGGTDTQYF. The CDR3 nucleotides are TGTGCCAGTAACCAGTTGGGGGGCACAGATACGCAGTATTTT.

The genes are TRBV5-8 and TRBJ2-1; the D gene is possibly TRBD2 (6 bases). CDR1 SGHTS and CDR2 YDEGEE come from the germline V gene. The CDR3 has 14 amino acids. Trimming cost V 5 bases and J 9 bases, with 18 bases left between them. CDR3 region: CASSKRAGLREQFF. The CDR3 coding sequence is TGTGCCAGCAGTAAAAGAGCGGGCCTGCGTGAGCAGTTCTTC.

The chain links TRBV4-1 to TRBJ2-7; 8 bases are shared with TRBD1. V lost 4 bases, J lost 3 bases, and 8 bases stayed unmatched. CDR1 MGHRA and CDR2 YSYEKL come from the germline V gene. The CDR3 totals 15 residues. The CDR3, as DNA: TGCGCCAGCAGCCTTATAGACAGGGGTGGCTACGAGCAGTACTTC. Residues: CASSLIDRGGYEQYF.

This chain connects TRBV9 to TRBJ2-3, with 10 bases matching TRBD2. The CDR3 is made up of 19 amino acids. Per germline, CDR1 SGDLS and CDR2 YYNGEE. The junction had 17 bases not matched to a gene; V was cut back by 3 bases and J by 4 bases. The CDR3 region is CASSGPTSGTSVSPDTQYF. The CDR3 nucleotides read TGTGCCAGCAGCGGCCCCACATCTGGGACTAGCGTAAGCCCAGATACGCAGTATTTT.

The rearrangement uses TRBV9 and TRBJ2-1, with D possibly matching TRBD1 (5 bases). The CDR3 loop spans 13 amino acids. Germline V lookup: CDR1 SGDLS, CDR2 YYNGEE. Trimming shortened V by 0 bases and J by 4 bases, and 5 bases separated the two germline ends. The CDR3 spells CASSVEGYNEQFF. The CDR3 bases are TGTGCCAGCAGCGTAGAGGGGTACAATGAGCAGTTCTTC.

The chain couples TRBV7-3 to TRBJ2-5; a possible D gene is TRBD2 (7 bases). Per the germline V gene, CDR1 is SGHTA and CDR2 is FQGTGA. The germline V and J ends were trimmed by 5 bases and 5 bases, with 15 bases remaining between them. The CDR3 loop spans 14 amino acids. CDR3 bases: TGTGCCAGCAGCCCGTCGGGGGGCGTTGAGACCCAGTACTTC. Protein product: CASSPSGGVETQYF.

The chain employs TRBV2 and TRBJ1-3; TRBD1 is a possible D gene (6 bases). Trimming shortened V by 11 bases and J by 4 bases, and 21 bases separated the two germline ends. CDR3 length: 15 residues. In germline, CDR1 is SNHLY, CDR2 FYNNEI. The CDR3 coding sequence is TGTGCCGGGTCGGGGGCCCTGGGTCAAGGAAACACCATATATTTT. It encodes CAGSGALGQGNTIYF.

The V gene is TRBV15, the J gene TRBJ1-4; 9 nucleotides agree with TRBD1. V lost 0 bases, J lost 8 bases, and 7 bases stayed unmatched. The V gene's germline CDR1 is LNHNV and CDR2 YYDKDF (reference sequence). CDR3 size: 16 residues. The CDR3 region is CATSREGGQGGEKLFF. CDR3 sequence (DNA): TGTGCCACCAGCAGAGAGGGGGGACAGGGAGGGGAAAAACTGTTTTTT.

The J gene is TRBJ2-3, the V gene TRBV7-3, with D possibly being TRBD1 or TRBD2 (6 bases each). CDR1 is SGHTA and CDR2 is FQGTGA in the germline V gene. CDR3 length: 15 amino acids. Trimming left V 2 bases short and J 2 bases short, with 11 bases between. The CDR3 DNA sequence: TGTGCCAGCAGCTTAGTAGGGGGGATCACAGATACGCAGTATTTT. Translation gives CASSLVGGITDTQYF. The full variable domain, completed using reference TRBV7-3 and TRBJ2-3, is GAGVSQTPSNKVTEKGKYVELRCDPISGHTALYWYRQSLGQGPEFLIYFQGTGAADDSGLPNDRFFAVRPEGSVSTLKIQRTERGDSAVYLCASSLVGGITDTQYFGPGTRLTVL.

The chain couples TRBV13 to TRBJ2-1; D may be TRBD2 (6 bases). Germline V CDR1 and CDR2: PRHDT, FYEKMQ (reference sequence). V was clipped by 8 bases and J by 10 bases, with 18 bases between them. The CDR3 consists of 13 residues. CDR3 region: CASAGSTKGEQFF. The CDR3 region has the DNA TGTGCCAGCGCGGGGTCTACTAAGGGGGAGCAGTTCTTC.